This T cell receptor (beta chain) was obtained from a study of T cell responses to AZD1222 COVID-19 vaccine. Comments on this clone: Germline and junction disagree at one end, which may indicate a read error.

Measured with immunoSEQ multiplex PCR; TCRdb has only the in-frame clones, and not every one. The sample lists tens of thousands of clones; approximately 90% were seen once. The CDR3 length is 12 residues. Germline-derived CDR1 and CDR2 are SQVTM and ANQGSEA. The TCR sequence derives from an adult in good health. The rearrangement links TRBV29-1 to TRBJ1-4; perhaps TRBD1 as D (5 bases). The sequenced sample was peripheral blood, obtained on day 0 of AZD1222 vaccination. DNA of the CDR3: TGCAGCGTGGAAGGGGCTAATGAAAAACTGTTTTTT. It encodes CSVEGANEKLFF. Complete variable domain (other parts from reference TRBV29-1 and TRBJ1-4): SAVISQKPSRDICQRGTSLTIQCQVDSQVTMMFWYRQQPGQSLTLIATANQGSEATYESGFVIDKFPISRPNLTFSTLTVSNMSPEDSSIYLCSVEGANEKLFFGSGTQLSVL.